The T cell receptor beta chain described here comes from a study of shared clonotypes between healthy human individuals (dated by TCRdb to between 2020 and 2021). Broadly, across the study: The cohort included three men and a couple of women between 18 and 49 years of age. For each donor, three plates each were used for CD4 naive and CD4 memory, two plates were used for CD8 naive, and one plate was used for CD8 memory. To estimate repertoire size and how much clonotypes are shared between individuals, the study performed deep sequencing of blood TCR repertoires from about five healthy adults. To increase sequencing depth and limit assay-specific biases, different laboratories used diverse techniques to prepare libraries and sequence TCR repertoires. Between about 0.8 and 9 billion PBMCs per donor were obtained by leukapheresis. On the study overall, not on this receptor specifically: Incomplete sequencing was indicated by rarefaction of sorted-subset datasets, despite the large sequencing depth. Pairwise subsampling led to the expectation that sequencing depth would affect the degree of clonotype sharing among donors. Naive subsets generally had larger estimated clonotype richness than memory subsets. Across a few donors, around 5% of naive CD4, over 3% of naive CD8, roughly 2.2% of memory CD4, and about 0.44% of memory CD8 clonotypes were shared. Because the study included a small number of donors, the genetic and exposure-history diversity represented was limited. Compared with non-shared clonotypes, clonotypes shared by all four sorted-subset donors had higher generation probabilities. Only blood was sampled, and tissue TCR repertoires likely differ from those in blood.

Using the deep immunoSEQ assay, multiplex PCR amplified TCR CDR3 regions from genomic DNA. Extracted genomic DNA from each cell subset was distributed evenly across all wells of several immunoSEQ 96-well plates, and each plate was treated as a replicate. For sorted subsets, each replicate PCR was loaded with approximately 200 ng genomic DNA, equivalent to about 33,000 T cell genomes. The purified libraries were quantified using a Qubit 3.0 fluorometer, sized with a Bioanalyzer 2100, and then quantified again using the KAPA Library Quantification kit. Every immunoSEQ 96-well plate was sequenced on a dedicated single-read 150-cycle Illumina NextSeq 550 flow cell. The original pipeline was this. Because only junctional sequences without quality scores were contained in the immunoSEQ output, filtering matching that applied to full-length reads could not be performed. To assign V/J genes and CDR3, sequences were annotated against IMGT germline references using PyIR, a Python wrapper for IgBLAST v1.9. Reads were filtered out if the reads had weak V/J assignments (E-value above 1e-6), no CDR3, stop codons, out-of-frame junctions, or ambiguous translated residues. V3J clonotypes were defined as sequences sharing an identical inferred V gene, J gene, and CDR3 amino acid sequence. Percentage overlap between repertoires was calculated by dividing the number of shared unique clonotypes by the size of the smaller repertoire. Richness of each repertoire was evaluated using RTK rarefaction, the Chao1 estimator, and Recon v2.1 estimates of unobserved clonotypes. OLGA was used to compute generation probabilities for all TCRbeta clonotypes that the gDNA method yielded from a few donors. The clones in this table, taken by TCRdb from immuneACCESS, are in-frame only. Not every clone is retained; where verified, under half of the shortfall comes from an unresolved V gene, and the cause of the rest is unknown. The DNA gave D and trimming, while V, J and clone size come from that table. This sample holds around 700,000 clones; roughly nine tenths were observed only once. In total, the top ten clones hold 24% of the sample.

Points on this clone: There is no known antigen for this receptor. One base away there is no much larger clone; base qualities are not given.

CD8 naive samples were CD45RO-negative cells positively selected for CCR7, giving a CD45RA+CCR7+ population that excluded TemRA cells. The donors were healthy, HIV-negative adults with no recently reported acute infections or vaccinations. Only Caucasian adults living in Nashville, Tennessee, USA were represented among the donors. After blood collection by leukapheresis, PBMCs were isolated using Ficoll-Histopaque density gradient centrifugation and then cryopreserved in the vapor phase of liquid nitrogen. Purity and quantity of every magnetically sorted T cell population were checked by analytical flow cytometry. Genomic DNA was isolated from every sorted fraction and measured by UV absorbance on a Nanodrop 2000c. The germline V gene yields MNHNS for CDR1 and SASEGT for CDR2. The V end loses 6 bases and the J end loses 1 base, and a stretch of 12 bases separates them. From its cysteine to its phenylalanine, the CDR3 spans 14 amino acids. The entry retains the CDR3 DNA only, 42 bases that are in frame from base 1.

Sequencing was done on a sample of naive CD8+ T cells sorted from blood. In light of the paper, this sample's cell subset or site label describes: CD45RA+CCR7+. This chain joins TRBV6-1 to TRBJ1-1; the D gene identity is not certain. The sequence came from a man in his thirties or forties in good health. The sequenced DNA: TGTGCCAGCAGGGCCTCCCTTCGGAACACTGAAGCTTTCTTT. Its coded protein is CASRASLRNTEAFF.